The 26 T cell receptor beta chains below all came from one sample that was sequenced in a study of T-cell reconstitution after alpha-beta-depleted transplantation in children. A library of TCRbeta sequences, prepared with unique molecular identifiers, was generated. In TCRdb, the PCR reads were re-called with MiXCR into one record per CDR3 protein. The sample contains some 120,000 distinct CDR3 sequences, around 9.8% of which appear only once. This specimen consisted of PBMCs, mostly from graft donor cells, obtained 180 days after TCRalphabeta/CD19-depleted stem cell transplant. All receptors come from a girl under three years old who had a stem cell transplant for combined immunodeficiency, so the T cells may come from the graft donor.

The chain combines TRBV12-3 or TRBV12-4 with TRBJ2-3, with TRBD1 as a possible D gene (6 bases). The CDR3 sequence is 15 residues long. V was clipped by 5 bases and J by 2 bases, with 14 bases between them. CDR3 residues: CASSLGTPPTDTQYF. The CDR3 DNA reads as TGTGCCAGCAGTCTGGGGACACCTCCCACAGATACGCAGTATTTT.

The chain recombines TRBV28 with TRBJ1-5; a weak D match, TRBD1 (6 bases). V was cut by 3 bases and J by 7 bases, with 16 bases left in between. CDR3 size: 15 residues. Germline-derived CDR1 and CDR2 are MDHEN and SYDVKM. The chain's CDR3 is CASSFFQGQRQPQHF. CDR3 nucleotide sequence: TGTGCCAGCAGTTTTTTTCAGGGGCAGAGACAGCCCCAGCATTTT.

The CDR3 bases are TGCGCCAGCAGCCAGGGGGGTAGCGCCTACAATGAGCAGTTCTTC. Amino acid sequence: CASSQGGSAYNEQFF. The chain employs TRBV4-1 and TRBJ2-1; tentatively, D is TRBD2 (6 bases). The length of the CDR3 is 15 residues. V was pared by 3 bases and J by 2 bases, with 11 bases between. Germline V gene data show CDR1 as MGHRA and CDR2 as YSYEKL.

This clonotype was found many times. The chain is built from TRBV7-2 and TRBJ2-1; TRBD1 might be the D (6 bases). Between the trimmed V and J ends, which lost 4 bases and 0 bases, there was a span of 13 bases. Germline assignment: CDR1 SGHTA and CDR2 FQGNSA. The CDR3 is made up of 16 amino acids. The CDR3 region is CASSSPGTPSYNEQFF. DNA for the CDR3: TGTGCCAGCAGCTCCCCCGGGACACCCTCCTACAATGAGCAGTTCTTC.

This clonotype turned up a few times. The genes are TRBV29-1 and TRBJ1-2; D might be TRBD1 (5 bases). V lost 3 bases to trimming and J lost 0 bases, with 11 bases between them. Per the germline V gene, CDR1 is SQVTM and CDR2 is ANQGSEA. CDR3 length: 14 residues. The CDR3 region is CSVDPGGANYGYTF. CDR3 DNA: TGCAGCGTTGACCCTGGGGGAGCTAACTATGGCTACACCTTC. Variable domain in full (rest from reference TRBV29-1 and TRBJ1-2): SAVISQKPSRDICQRGTSLTIQCQVDSQVTMMFWYRQQPGQSLTLIATANQGSEATYESGFVIDKFPISRPNLTFSTLTVSNMSPEDSSIYLCSVDPGGANYGYTFGSGTRLTVV.

The V gene is TRBV9, the J gene TRBJ1-5, with TRBD1 as a possible D gene (5 bases). Trimming took off 3 bases at V and 2 bases at J, with 12 bases between the two ends. In germline, CDR1 is SGDLS, CDR2 YYNGEE. The CDR3 is 15 residues long. CDR3 loop: CASSADIGGNQPQHF. CDR3 DNA sequence: TGTGCCAGCAGCGCCGACATAGGGGGCAATCAGCCCCAGCATTTT.

This clonotype came up a few times. V and J are TRBV20-1 and TRBJ2-7, with TRBD2 matching 10 bases. The V gene's germline CDR1 is DFQATT and CDR2 SNEGSKA (reference sequence). The CDR3 is 15 amino acids. V lost 1 base to trimming and J lost 4 bases; unmatched junction nucleotides: 7. CDR3: CSARVASGSGYEQYF. As DNA, the CDR3 is TGCAGTGCTAGAGTGGCTAGCGGGAGTGGATACGAGCAGTACTTC.

The chain links TRBV12-3 or TRBV12-4 to TRBJ2-6; possibly TRBD1 for D (6 bases). CDR3 size: 14 residues. Trimming took 7 bases from V and 2 from J, leaving 9 bases between them. DNA for the CDR3: TGTGCCAGCATTAACAGGGCTGGGGCCAACGTCCTGACTTTC. The encoded protein is CASINRAGANVLTF.

This clonotype turned up a few times. CDR3 DNA: TGCGCCAGCAGCCAAGATGGGGCTACGAAGCAGTACTTC. Translation gives CASSQDGATKQYF. This chain connects TRBV4-3 to TRBJ2-7; a weak D match, TRBD1 (5 bases). This CDR3 contains 13 residues. Germline values: CDR1 LGHNA, CDR2 YSLEER. V lost 0 bases, J lost 8 bases, and 11 bases lay in between.

This sequence joins TRBV6-5 and TRBJ2-2; D is unclear. V lost 0 bases and J lost 6, with 8 bases in between. Per germline, CDR1 MNHEY and CDR2 SVGAGI. This CDR3 has 14 amino acids. CDR3 protein: CASSYSVDPGELFF. The CDR3 DNA follows: TGTGCCAGCAGTTACTCGGTCGACCCCGGGGAGCTGTTTTTT.

This clonotype was detected a few times. This sequence joins TRBV10-3 and TRBJ1-6; D perhaps matches TRBD1 (6 bases). V lost 3 bases and J 10 bases, leaving 13 bases between the germline ends. The germline gives CDR1 ENHRY, CDR2 SYGVKD. The CDR3 extends over 14 amino acids. CDR3 in amino acids: CAISDGRGRSPLHF. Here the CDR3 DNA reads TGTGCCATCAGTGACGGCAGGGGAAGATCACCCCTCCACTTT.

Turning to this clonotype: This clone may be a read error of a much larger clone one base away. The chain joins TRBV5-1 to TRBJ2-1; D may match TRBD1 or TRBD2 (5 bases each). The CDR3 consists of 17 residues. Germline assignment: CDR1 SGHRS and CDR2 YFSETQ. This CDR3 is CASSLWNGASSCNEQFF. The CDR3 nucleotides are TGCGCCAGCAGCTTGTGGAACGGGGCGAGCTCCTGCAATGAGCAGTTCTTC.

This chain links TRBV20-1 with TRBJ2-1; D unclear. Germline-derived CDR1 and CDR2 are DFQATT and SNEGSKA (reference sequence). V was shortened by 1 base and J by 7 bases, with 5 bases between the two germline ends. The CDR3 consists of 11 residues. This chain's CDR3 is CSARGYNEQFF. The CDR3 bases are TGCAGTGCTAGAGGGTATAATGAGCAGTTCTTC.

The table lists this clonotype with many counts. The genes are TRBV9 and TRBJ2-3; 14 bases are a match to TRBD2. The trim removed 0 bases at V and 2 bases at J, leaving 8 bases unmatched. The CDR3 extends over 19 amino acids. Germline CDR1 is SGDLS and CDR2 is YYNGEE. The CDR3 region is CASSVGGTSGSYATDTQYF. The CDR3 coding sequence is TGTGCCAGCAGCGTAGGTGGGACTAGCGGGAGTTATGCCACAGATACGCAGTATTTT. Variable domain in full (rest from reference TRBV9 and TRBJ2-3): DSGVTQTPKHLITATGQRVTLRCSPRSGDLSVYWYQQSLDQGLQFLIQYYNGEERAKGNILERFSAQQFPDLHSELNLSSLELGDSALYFCASSVGGTSGSYATDTQYFGPGTRLTVL.

Only a few counts were recorded for this clonotype. The genes are TRBV10-3 and TRBJ2-3; 10 nucleotides line up with TRBD2. CDR3 length: 16 residues. V was clipped by 0 bases and J by 5 bases; unmatched bases: 5. Germline loops: CDR1 ENHRY, CDR2 SYGVKD. CDR3 coding DNA: TGTGCCATCAGTGAGTCGGCTAGCGGGGGTGGAGATACGCAGTATTTT. Protein product: CAISESASGGGDTQYF.

This clonotype was seen ten or more times. The chain has TRBV12-3 or TRBV12-4 and TRBJ2-3; possibly TRBD2 for D (6 bases). This CDR3 region has 14 residues. V lost 7 bases and J 1 base, leaving 12 bases between the germline ends. This CDR3 reads CASNPPGGTDTQYF. CDR3 bases: TGTGCCAGCAATCCTCCGGGGGGCACAGATACGCAGTATTTT.

The chain employs TRBV12-3 or TRBV12-4 and TRBJ1-6; D call uncertain. This CDR3 contains 13 residues. V lost 7 bases to trimming and J lost 7 bases, with 11 bases between them. CDR3 sequence: CASTGVENSPLHF. DNA of the CDR3: TGTGCCAGCACGGGAGTCGAGAATTCACCCCTCCACTTT.

On this clonotype itself: A clone one base away is much larger, so this may be a read error. The CDR3 nucleotides are TGCAGCGTTGAAGCCGGGACTAGCGGGGGAAATGAGCAGTTCTTC. Protein sequence: CSVEAGTSGGNEQFF. The chain recombines TRBV29-1 with TRBJ2-1, with 14 bases that match TRBD2. The V segment lost 1 base and the J segment 7 bases; nucleotides outside the gene matches: 3. The germline V gene encodes CDR1 SQVTM and CDR2 ANQGSEA. This CDR3 comprises 15 residues.

The rearrangement uses TRBV6-1 and TRBJ1-6; 7 positions match TRBD1. CDR1 MNHNS and CDR2 SASEGT come from the germline V gene. The CDR3 totals 14 residues. Trimming removed 5 bases from V and 7 bases from J; junction bases left unmatched: 5. This CDR3 is CASSRRDRNSPLHF. CDR3 coding DNA: TGTGCCAGCAGTCGAAGGGACAGAAATTCACCCCTCCACTTT.

This clonotype has a handful of counts. The chain is built from TRBV12-3 or TRBV12-4 and TRBJ1-1; TRBD1 might be the D (5 bases). This CDR3 is 14 amino acids long. V was clipped by 6 bases and J by 4 bases, with 15 bases between them. CDR3 protein: CASSPPGLLTEAFF. CDR3 in DNA: TGTGCCAGCAGCCCACCGGGACTCCTCACTGAAGCTTTCTTT.

This clonotype was found a few times. This rearrangement joins TRBV6-1 to TRBJ2-2; 7 bases map to TRBD1. Trimming removed 4 bases from V and 1 base from J; junction bases left unmatched: 0. This CDR3 is 14 amino acids long. Germline lookup yields CDR1 MNHNS and CDR2 SASEGT. CDR3 sequence: CASSGQGNTGELFF. CDR3 nucleotide sequence: TGTGCCAGCAGTGGACAGGGGAACACCGGGGAGCTGTTTTTT.

CDR3 sequence reads: CASSLKVGSIYEQYF. In DNA form, the CDR3 reads TGTGCCAGCAGCTTAAAGGTCGGTTCTATTTACGAGCAGTACTTC. The chain joins TRBV7-2 to TRBJ2-7, with D unclear. CDR3 length: 15 amino acids. V lost 2 bases to trimming and J lost 4 bases, with 15 bases between them. Per the germline V gene, CDR1 is SGHTA and CDR2 is FQGNSA. The full variable domain, with the rest looked up from reference TRBV7-2 and TRBJ2-7, is GAGVSQSPSNKVTEKGKDVELRCDPISGHTALYWYRQSLGQGLEFLIYFQGNSAPDKSGLPSDRFSAERTGGSVSTLTIQRTQQEDSAVYLCASSLKVGSIYEQYFGPGTRLTVT.

In its sample, this clonotype was seen a few times. The V call is TRBV13, the J call TRBJ2-7; TRBD2 is a possible D gene (6 bases). The length of the CDR3 is 15 residues. V shed 5 bases and J shed 1 base, with 15 bases lying between them. CDR1 and CDR2 from the germline V gene are PRHDT and FYEKMQ (reference sequence). CDR3 DNA: TGTGCCAGCAGCCCCTCCCGGCTAGCGTCCTACGAGCAGTACTTC. As protein: CASSPSRLASYEQYF.

In its sample, this clonotype was seen many times. The V and J genes are TRBV11-2 and TRBJ2-2; D call uncertain. The germline gives CDR1 SGHAT, CDR2 FQNNGV. V was pared by 1 base and J by 2 bases, with 8 bases between. This CDR3 spans 15 amino acids. DNA of the CDR3: TGTGCCAGCAGCTTAGGGCTACTCAACACCGGGGAGCTGTTTTTT. The encoded protein is CASSLGLLNTGELFF.

The chain couples TRBV11-2 to TRBJ2-4; D remains ambiguous. The CDR3 has 18 amino acids. Germline V CDR1 and CDR2: SGHAT, FQNNGV. The germline V and J ends were trimmed by 5 bases and 0 bases, with 20 bases remaining between them. The CDR3 sequence: CASSPPGHWLIAKNIQYF. As DNA, the CDR3 is TGTGCCAGCAGCCCGCCTGGCCACTGGCTTATAGCCAAAAACATTCAGTACTTC.

This clonotype was observed a handful of times. The chain links TRBV12-3 or TRBV12-4 to TRBJ2-5; D may correspond to TRBD1 or TRBD2 (7 bases each). CDR3 length: 14 amino acids. Trimming took off 8 bases at V and 4 bases at J, with 17 bases between the two ends. CDR3 residues: CASGIRGGGETQYF. The CDR3 nucleotides read TGTGCCAGCGGAATCAGGGGGGGGGGAGAGACCCAGTACTTC.